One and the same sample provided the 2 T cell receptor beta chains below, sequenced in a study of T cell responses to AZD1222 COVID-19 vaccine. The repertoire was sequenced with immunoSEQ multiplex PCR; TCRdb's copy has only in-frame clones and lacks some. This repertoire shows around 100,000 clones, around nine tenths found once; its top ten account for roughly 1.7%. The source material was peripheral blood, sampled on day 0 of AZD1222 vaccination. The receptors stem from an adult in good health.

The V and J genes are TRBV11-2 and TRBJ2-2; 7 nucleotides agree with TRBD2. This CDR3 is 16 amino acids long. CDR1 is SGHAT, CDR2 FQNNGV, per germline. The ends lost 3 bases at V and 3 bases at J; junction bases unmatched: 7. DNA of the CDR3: TGTGCCAGCAGCTTTGGGAGGGTAATAGACACCGGGGAGCTGTTTTTT. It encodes CASSFGRVIDTGELFF.

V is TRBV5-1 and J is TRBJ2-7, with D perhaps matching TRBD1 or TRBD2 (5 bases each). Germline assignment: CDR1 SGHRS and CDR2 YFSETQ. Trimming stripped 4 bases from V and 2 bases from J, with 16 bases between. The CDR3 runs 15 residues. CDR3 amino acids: CASSPRRDGTYEQYF. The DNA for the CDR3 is TGCGCCAGCAGCCCCCGACGGGACGGAACCTACGAGCAGTACTTC.